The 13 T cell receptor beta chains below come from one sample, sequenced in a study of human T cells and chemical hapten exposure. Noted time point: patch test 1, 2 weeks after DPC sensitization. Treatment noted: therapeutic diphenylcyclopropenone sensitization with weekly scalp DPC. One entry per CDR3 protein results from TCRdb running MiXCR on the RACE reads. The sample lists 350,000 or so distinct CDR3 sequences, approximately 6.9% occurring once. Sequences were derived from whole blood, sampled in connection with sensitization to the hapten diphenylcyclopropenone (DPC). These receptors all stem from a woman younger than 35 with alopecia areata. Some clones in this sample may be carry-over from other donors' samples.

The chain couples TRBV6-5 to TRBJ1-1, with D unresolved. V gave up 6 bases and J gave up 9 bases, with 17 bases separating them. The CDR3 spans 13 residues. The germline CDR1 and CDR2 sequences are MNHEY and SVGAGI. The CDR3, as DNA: TGTGCCAGCAGGCCGAGGAGGGAGGGAAAAGCTTTCTTT. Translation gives CASRPRREGKAFF.

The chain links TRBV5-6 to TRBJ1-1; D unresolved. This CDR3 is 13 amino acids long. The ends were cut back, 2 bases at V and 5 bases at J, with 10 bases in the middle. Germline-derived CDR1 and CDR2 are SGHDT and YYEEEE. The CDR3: CASSLEVSTEAFF. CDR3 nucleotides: TGTGCCAGCAGCTTAGAAGTCTCTACTGAAGCTTTCTTT.

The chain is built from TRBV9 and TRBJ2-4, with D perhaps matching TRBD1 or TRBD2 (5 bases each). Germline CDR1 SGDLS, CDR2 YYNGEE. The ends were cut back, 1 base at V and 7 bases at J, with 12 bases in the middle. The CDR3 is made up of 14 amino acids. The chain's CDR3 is CASSVSMGDNIQYF. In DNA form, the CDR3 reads TGTGCCAGCAGCGTATCAATGGGGGACAACATTCAGTACTTC.

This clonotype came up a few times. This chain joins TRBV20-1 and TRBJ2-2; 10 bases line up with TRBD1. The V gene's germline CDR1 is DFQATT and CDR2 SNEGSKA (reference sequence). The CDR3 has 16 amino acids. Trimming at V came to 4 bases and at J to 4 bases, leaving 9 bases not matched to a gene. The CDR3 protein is CSATRQGARITGELFF. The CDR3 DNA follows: TGCAGTGCTACTCGACAGGGGGCGCGGATCACCGGGGAGCTGTTTTTT.

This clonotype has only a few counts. CDR3 in amino acids: CSASPVTGADTQYF. Here the CDR3 DNA reads TGCAGTGCTTCCCCAGTGACAGGGGCAGATACGCAGTATTTT. The chain combines TRBV20-1 with TRBJ2-3, with TRBD1 matching over 8 bases. The junction had 8 bases not matched to a gene; V was cut back by 5 bases and J by 4 bases. Germline lookup yields CDR1 DFQATT and CDR2 SNEGSKA (reference sequence). The CDR3 contains 14 residues.

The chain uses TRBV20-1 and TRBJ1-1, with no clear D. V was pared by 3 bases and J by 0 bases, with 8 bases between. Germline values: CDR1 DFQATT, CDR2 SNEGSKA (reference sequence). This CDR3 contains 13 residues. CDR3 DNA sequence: TGCAGTGCTAGTTATTCAGTGAACACTGAAGCTTTCTTT. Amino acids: CSASYSVNTEAFF.

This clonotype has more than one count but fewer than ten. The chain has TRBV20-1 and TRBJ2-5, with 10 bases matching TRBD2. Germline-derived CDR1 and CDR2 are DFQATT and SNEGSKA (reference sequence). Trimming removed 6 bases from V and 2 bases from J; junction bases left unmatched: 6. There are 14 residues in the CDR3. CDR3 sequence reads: CSAPSGGAQETQYF. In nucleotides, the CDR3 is TGCAGTGCACCTAGCGGGGGTGCACAAGAGACCCAGTACTTC.

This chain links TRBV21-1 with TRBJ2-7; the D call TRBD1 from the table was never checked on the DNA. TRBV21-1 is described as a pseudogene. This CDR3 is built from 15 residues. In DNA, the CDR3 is TGTGCCAGCAGCAAGAGGTTCTGCGGGGGCTACGAGCAGTACTTC. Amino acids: CASSKRFCGGYEQYF.

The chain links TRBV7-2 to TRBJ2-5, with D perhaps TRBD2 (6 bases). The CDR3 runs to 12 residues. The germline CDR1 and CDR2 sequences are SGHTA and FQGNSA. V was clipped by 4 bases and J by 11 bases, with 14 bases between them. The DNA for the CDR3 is TGTGCCAGCAGCTACCCCCCGGGAGCACAGTACTTC. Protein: CASSYPPGAQYF. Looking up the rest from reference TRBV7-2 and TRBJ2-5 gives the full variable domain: GAGVSQSPSNKVTEKGKDVELRCDPISGHTALYWYRQSLGQGLEFLIYFQGNSAPDKSGLPSDRFSAERTGGSVSTLTIQRTQQEDSAVYLCASSYPPGAQYFGPGTRLLVL.

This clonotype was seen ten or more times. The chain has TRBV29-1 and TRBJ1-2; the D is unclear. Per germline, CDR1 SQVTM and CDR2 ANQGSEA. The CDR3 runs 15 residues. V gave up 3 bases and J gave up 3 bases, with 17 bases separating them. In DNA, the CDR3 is TGCAGCGTTGATGTGTTGGGCCAGCGCGACTATGGCTACACCTTC. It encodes CSVDVLGQRDYGYTF.

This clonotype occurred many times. The CDR3: CASSRLGQSTDTQYF. CDR3 bases: TGTGCCAGCAGCCGTCTAGGACAATCAACAGATACGCAGTATTTT. The chain recombines TRBV9 with TRBJ2-3; weak D call: TRBD1 (5 bases). The germline V and J ends were trimmed by 4 bases and 3 bases, with 15 bases remaining between them. CDR1 SGDLS and CDR2 YYNGEE come from the germline V gene. The CDR3 has 15 amino acids.

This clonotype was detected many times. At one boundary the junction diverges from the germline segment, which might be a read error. CDR3 residues: CASSPGQGAYEQYF. In DNA, the CDR3 is TGTGCCAGCAGCCCCGGACAGGGGGCCTACGAGCAGTACTTC. This chain uses TRBV5-1 with TRBJ2-7, with 10 nucleotides matching TRBD1. Germline CDR1 reads SGHRS; CDR2 reads YFSETQ. The CDR3 totals 14 residues.

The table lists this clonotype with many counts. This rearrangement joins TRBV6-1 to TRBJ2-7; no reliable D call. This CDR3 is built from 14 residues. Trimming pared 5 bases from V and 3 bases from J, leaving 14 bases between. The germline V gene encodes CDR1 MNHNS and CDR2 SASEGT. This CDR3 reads CASSPLGKGYEQYF. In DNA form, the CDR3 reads TGTGCCAGCAGTCCCCTCGGAAAGGGCTACGAGCAGTACTTC.